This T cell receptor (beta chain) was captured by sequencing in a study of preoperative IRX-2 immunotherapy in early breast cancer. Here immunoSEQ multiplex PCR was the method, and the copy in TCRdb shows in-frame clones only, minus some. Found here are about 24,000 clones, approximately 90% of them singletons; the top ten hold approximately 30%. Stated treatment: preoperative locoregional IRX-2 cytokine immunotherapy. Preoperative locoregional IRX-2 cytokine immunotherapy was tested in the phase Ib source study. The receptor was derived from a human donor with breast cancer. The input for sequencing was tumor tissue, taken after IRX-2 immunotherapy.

CDR3 residues: CASSRSGDSGNTIYF. The CDR3 nucleotides are TGTGCCAGCAGCCGTTCGGGGGACTCTGGAAACACCATATATTTT. The genes are TRBV6-5 and TRBJ1-3; perhaps TRBD1 as D (5 bases). Trimming removed 6 bases from V and 0 bases from J, with 12 bases in between. This CDR3 is built from 15 residues. The germline gives CDR1 MNHEY, CDR2 SVGAGI.